Ten or more counts support the clone carrying this T cell receptor beta chain. The antigen remains undetermined. This sample stems from a study of early T cells in non-severe SARS-CoV-2 infection. Turning to the study itself: RNA in bulk from unsorted whole blood was sequenced, and chains were unpaired.

The CDR3 length is 14 residues. In germline, CDR1 is SGHAT, CDR2 FQNNGV. Trimming took 4 bases from V and 1 from J; bases not matched to a gene: 3. Individual cDNA molecules each received unique molecular identifiers attached to them. A single record per CDR3 protein comes from TCRdb applying MiXCR to the 5' RACE reads. The sample carries under 35,000 distinct CDR3 sequences, around 7% recorded once. General study findings and limits: The matching step, a VDJdb search, favored anti-spike CD8 responses and missed private and CD4 specificities.

The chain couples TRBV11-2 to TRBJ1-1, with 7 bases identical to TRBD1. The sequenced sample was whole blood. The clonotype was recovered from an adult who was a healthcare worker with PCR-confirmed SARS-CoV-2 infection or an uninfected control (not recorded which). For the CDR3, the DNA is TGTGCCAGCAGCTCGGGACAGCAGAACACTGAAGCTTTCTTT. Its protein is CASSSGQQNTEAFF.